This T cell receptor beta chain emerged from a study of cytomegalovirus exposure and HLA in healthy donors. Study information: Researchers found that roughly 81% of under 450 genotyped donors fell within the Caucasian-associated ancestry cluster.

Germline values: CDR1 SGHVS, CDR2 FQNEAQ. The CDR3 consists of 15 residues. The PCR employed 60 Vbeta primers together with 13 Jbeta primers. Only in-frame clones appear in the TCRdb table, and some are missing; sequencing was by immunoSEQ multiplex PCR. The table includes roughly 150,000 clones, roughly 70% detected once. V is TRBV7-8 and J is TRBJ2-5, with 7 bases fitting TRBD1. Near its end, the DNA agrees better with TRBJ2-7, so the J call may be wrong. The sequenced material came from PBMCs. This clonotype originated in a man under 40 in good health and CMV-seropositive. CDR3 loop: CASSLGTEPLYEQYF. CDR3 nucleotide sequence: TGTGCCAGCAGCTTGGGGACAGAACCACTCTACGAGCAGTACTTC.